This TCR beta chain came from a study of cytomegalovirus exposure and HLA in healthy donors. Study as a whole: The same platform as the approximately 730 first-cohort repertoires was used for the 100 to 150 validation repertoires, a later analysis reported.

TCRdb keeps only in-frame clones here, not all; method: immunoSEQ multiplex PCR. The table includes approximately 100,000 clones, roughly 90% detected once. The CDR3 is made up of 13 amino acids. V was pared by 4 bases and J by 5 bases, with 12 bases between. CDR1 and CDR2 (germline): MDHEN, SYDVKM. The material sequenced was PBMCs. The TCR sequence derives from a man aged 18 to 30 in good health and CMV-seropositive. The rearrangement uses TRBV28 and TRBJ2-7; D gene uncertain. CDR3 sequence: CASSWAYPDEQYF. In DNA form, the CDR3 reads TGTGCCAGCAGTTGGGCCTACCCCGACGAGCAGTACTTC. Using reference TRBV28 and TRBJ2-7 for the parts outside the CDR3, the full variable domain is DVKVTQSSRYLVKRTGEKVFLECVQDMDHENMFWYRQDPGLGLRLIYFSYDVKMKEKGDIPEGYSVSREKKERFSLILESASTNQTSMYLCASSWAYPDEQYFGPGTRLTVT.